The rows below give T cell receptor beta chains drawn from one sample of a study of beta chain features in type 1 diabetes. Assay: immunoSEQ multiplex PCR; the TCRdb copy retains only in-frame clones and omits some. This table holds about 44,000 clones, about 51% found once. Sequenced material: Tregs from blood. All receptors derive from a young woman in good health. CDR3s include the opening cysteine and the closing phenylalanine or tryptophan. The D gene is left open where the match is weak. Clone size, where shown, is once, few, many, or a class for clones that have expanded.

clone_size	d_call	j_call	v_call	cdr3_aa	cdr3_nt
once	.	TRBJ2-1	TRBV7-2	CASSLNSGYNEQFF	TGTGCCAGCAGCTTAAATAGCGGTTACAATGAGCAGTTCTTC
.	TRBD1	TRBJ1-4	TRBV28	CGTGQGFEKLFF	TGTGGGACGGGACAGGGATTCGAAAAACTGTTTTTT
few	.	TRBJ1-5	TRBV28	CASSLFRGPRNQPQHF	TGTGCCAGCAGTTTATTCAGGGGCCCTCGCAATCAGCCCCAGCATTTT
.	.	TRBJ2-7	TRBV7-2	CASSTQSGYYEQYF	TGTGCCAGCAGCACCCAGAGCGGATACTACGAGCAGTACTTC
few	TRBD2	TRBJ2-5	TRBV5-6	CASSPWLAGDQETQYF	TGTGCCAGCAGCCCCTGGCTAGCGGGAGACCAAGAGACCCAGTACTTC
once	TRBD1	TRBJ2-2	TRBV28	CASSRLQGAGTGELFF	TGTGCCAGCAGTCGCCTACAGGGGGCAGGGACCGGGGAGCTGTTTTTT
.	.	TRBJ2-4	TRBV20-1	CSAMTENIQYF	TGCAGTGCAATGACAGAAAACATTCAGTACTTC
few	.	TRBJ1-1	TRBV2	CASSERGWAFF	TGTGCCAGCAGTGAAAGGGGATGGGCTTTCTTT
few	.	TRBJ2-7	TRBV6-1	CAVESASYEQYF	TGTGCCGTGGAGTCCGCTTCCTACGAGCAGTACTTC
.	TRBD1	TRBJ1-1	TRBV2	CASIIDRASEAFF	TGTGCCAGCATCATAGACAGGGCATCTGAAGCTTTCTTT
.	.	TRBJ1-1	TRBV28	CASSPSLRSFIYTEAFF	TGTGCCAGCAGTCCATCGCTCAGAAGTTTTATCTACACTGAAGCTTTCTTT
.	.	TRBJ2-7	TRBV6-6	CASSPPGLPIEQYF	TGTGCCAGCAGTCCACCGGGACTTCCAATCGAGCAGTACTTC
.	TRBD2	TRBJ2-3	TRBV27	CASRLYPSGSTDTQYF	TGTGCCAGCAGGCTCTATCCTAGCGGTAGCACAGATACGCAGTATTTT
.	.	TRBJ2-4	TRBV18	CASSPENRLSGNIQYF	TGTGCCAGCTCACCAGAAAACAGGCTGTCGGGAAACATTCAGTACTTC
.	TRBD2	TRBJ2-7	TRBV19	CASNPSGRAYEQYF	TGTGCCAGTAACCCTAGCGGGAGGGCCTACGAGCAGTACTTC
few	TRBD1	TRBJ1-2	TRBV7-2	CASSRQGAGYGYTF	TGTGCCAGCAGTCGCCAGGGGGCGGGGTATGGCTACACCTTC
.	.	TRBJ2-5	TRBV5-4	CASSLRRGSETQYF	TGTGCCAGCAGCCTCAGGAGAGGGTCTGAGACCCAGTACTTC
few	.	TRBJ1-5	TRBV4-1	CASSQEVGLGHYSNQPQHF	TGCGCCAGCAGCCAAGAAGTGGGACTGGGTCATTATAGCAATCAGCCCCAGCATTTT
few	.	TRBJ1-1	TRBV10-2	CASLRLGGQTEAFF	TGCGCCAGTCTTCGATTAGGGGGTCAAACTGAAGCTTTCTTT
.	.	TRBJ1-6	TRBV2	CASSEAGWRGSPLHF	TGTGCCAGCAGTGAAGCAGGGTGGAGGGGCTCACCCCTCCACTTT
.	.	TRBJ1-1	TRBV6-6	CASNTGDTEAFF	TGTGCCAGCAATACGGGGGACACTGAAGCTTTCTTT
.	.	TRBJ2-7	TRBV25-1	CASSAGNEQYF	TGTGCCAGCAGTGCCGGGAACGAGCAGTACTTC
.	.	TRBJ2-1	TRBV5-5	CASSFGLGVYNEQFF	TGTGCCAGCAGTTTCGGGCTAGGGGTCTACAATGAGCAGTTCTTC
.	TRBD1	TRBJ2-1	TRBV11-2	CASSGNRGRGQFF	TGTGCCAGCAGCGGGAACAGGGGGCGGGGGCAGTTCTTC
few	.	TRBJ2-2	TRBV29-1	CSVAKGMLWERSTGELFF	TGCAGCGTCGCGAAAGGAATGTTGTGGGAGAGGAGTACCGGGGAGCTGTTTTTT
.	.	TRBJ2-7	TRBV5-1	CASSSGTAGYEQYF	TGCGCCAGCAGCTCCGGGACTGCGGGTTACGAGCAGTACTTC
.	.	TRBJ2-7	TRBV5-6	CASSLAGTKARYEQYF	TGTGCCAGCAGCTTAGCCGGGACAAAAGCCCGATACGAGCAGTACTTC
few	.	TRBJ2-7	TRBV7-3	CASSLTFGSPNEQYF	TGTGCCAGCAGCTTAACGTTCGGGAGCCCCAACGAGCAGTACTTC
few	TRBD1	TRBJ1-1	TRBV28	CASSFHRGAFF	TGTGCCAGCAGTTTCCACAGGGGAGCTTTCTTT
.	TRBD2	TRBJ2-1	TRBV19	CASSLLTSGVSYNEQFF	TGTGCCAGTAGTCTTCTGACTAGCGGGGTCTCCTACAATGAGCAGTTCTTC